One sample yielded the 20 T cell receptor beta chains listed below, sequenced in a study of blood T cell repertoires in COVID-19. Repertoires were generated with immunoSEQ multiplex PCR, while TCRdb's copy carries only in-frame clones and drops some. Of 150,000 or so clones listed, around three quarters are singletons. Sequencing was done on a sample of peripheral blood. These receptors were taken from an elderly man with acute or convalescent COVID-19.

The chain combines TRBV25-1 with TRBJ1-2, with TRBD1 matching 7 bases. The CDR3 totals 14 residues. The V gene's germline CDR1 is MGHDK and CDR2 SYGVNS. The V segment lost 3 bases and the J segment 5 bases; nucleotides outside the gene matches: 6. The CDR3 reads CASSDNDRAYGYTF. The CDR3 DNA reads TGTGCCAGCAGTGATAACGACAGGGCTTATGGCTACACCTTC.

V and J are TRBV29-1 and TRBJ2-1; 13 positions match TRBD2. Trimming took 5 bases from V and 6 from J; bases not matched to a gene: 1. There are 13 residues in the CDR3. The germline V gene has CDR1 SQVTM and CDR2 ANQGSEA. CDR3 in DNA: TGCAGCGTTACTAGCGGGGGGGCCAATGAGCAGTTCTTC. This gives the protein CSVTSGGANEQFF.

V and J are TRBV15 and TRBJ1-1, with 9 bases that match TRBD1. CDR3 length: 14 residues. Germline V gene data show CDR1 as LNHNV and CDR2 as YYDKDF (reference sequence). The trim removed 9 bases at V and 4 bases at J, leaving 9 bases unmatched. The CDR3: CATRDREILTEAFF. For the CDR3, the DNA is TGTGCCACGCGGGACAGGGAGATTCTCACTGAAGCTTTCTTT.

This chain connects TRBV30 to TRBJ1-2, with D possibly TRBD1 on 6 matching bases. This CDR3 comprises 12 residues. The ends were cut back, 4 bases at V and 7 bases at J, with 13 bases in the middle. Germline V gene lookup returns CDR1 GTSNPN and CDR2 SVGIG (reference sequence). CDR3 in DNA: TGTGCCTGGACCGGGGGGCTGGGTGGCTACACCTTC. This translates into CAWTGGLGGYTF. The complete variable domain, with remaining parts taken from reference TRBV30 and TRBJ1-2, reads SQTIHQWPATLVQPVGSPLSLECTVEGTSNPNLYWYRQAAGRGLQLLFYSVGIGQISSEVPQNLSASRPQDRQFILSSKKLLLSDSGFYLCAWTGGLGGYTFGSGTRLTVV.

The rearrangement uses TRBV19 and TRBJ1-1; a weak D match, TRBD1 (5 bases). The ends were cut back, 6 bases at V and 2 bases at J, with 7 bases in the middle. Germline V gene lookup returns CDR1 LNHDA and CDR2 SQIVND (reference sequence). CDR3 length: 12 amino acids. The CDR3 sequence is CASRDSNTEAFF. CDR3 DNA sequence: TGTGCCAGTAGAGACAGCAACACTGAAGCTTTCTTT.

CDR3 bases: TGTGCCAGTGGACAGAACTCTGGGGCCAACGTCCTGACTTTC. Protein sequence: CASGQNSGANVLTF. This chain uses TRBV7-3 with TRBJ2-6, with D possibly TRBD1 on 6 matching bases. V was trimmed by 9 bases and J by 0 bases, leaving 9 bases between them. There are 14 residues in the CDR3. The germline CDR1 and CDR2 sequences are SGHTA and FQGTGA. Full variable domain (rest looked up from reference TRBV7-3 and TRBJ2-6): GAGVSQTPSNKVTEKGKYVELRCDPISGHTALYWYRQSLGQGPEFLIYFQGTGAADDSGLPNDRFFAVRPEGSVSTLKIQRTERGDSAVYLCASGQNSGANVLTFGAGSRLTVL.

This chain links TRBV6-1 with TRBJ2-7; 12 bases match TRBD1. Losses at the gene ends were 4 bases for V and 3 bases for J; bases not matched to a gene: 7. The CDR3 is 16 residues long. The V gene's germline CDR1 is MNHNS and CDR2 SASEGT. This CDR3 reads CASSAGTGGAGYEQYF. For the CDR3, the DNA is TGTGCCAGCAGTGCCGGGACAGGGGGCGCGGGCTACGAGCAGTACTTC.

The CDR3 region is CASSGQGQTYEQYF. The CDR3 coding sequence is TGTGCCAGCAGTGGACAGGGACAGACCTACGAGCAGTACTTC. The V and J genes are TRBV7-2 and TRBJ2-7; 8 bases align to TRBD1. The V gene's germline CDR1 is SGHTA and CDR2 FQGNSA. The CDR3 runs 14 residues. V lost 6 bases, J lost 2 bases, and 6 bases stayed unmatched.

This sequence joins TRBV19 and TRBJ2-3, with D uncertain. CDR3 size: 16 residues. CDR1 and CDR2 from the germline V gene are LNHDA and SQIVND (reference sequence). Deletions cut 3 bases from V and 0 bases from J, with 13 bases between. CDR3 nucleotide sequence: TGTGCCAGTAGTATCTCATCCGGGTTTAGCACAGATACGCAGTATTTT. This translates into CASSISSGFSTDTQYF.

The chain joins TRBV5-1 to TRBJ1-2; D is unresolved. Trimming shortened V by 4 bases and J by 7 bases, and 20 bases separated the two germline ends. The V gene's germline CDR1 is SGHRS and CDR2 YFSETQ. CDR3 length: 15 amino acids. The CDR3 sequence is CASSPLGRWFSGYTF. CDR3 nucleotide sequence: TGCGCCAGCAGCCCATTGGGCCGGTGGTTCAGTGGCTACACCTTC. Full variable domain (missing parts from reference TRBV5-1 and TRBJ1-2): KAGVTQTPRYLIKTRGQQVTLSCSPISGHRSVSWYQQTPGQGLQFLFEYFSETQRNKGNFPGRFSGRQFSNSRSEMNVSTLELGDSALYLCASSPLGRWFSGYTFGSGTRLTVV.

The rearrangement joins TRBV3-1 (or the pseudogene TRBV3-2) to TRBJ2-7; D is unclear. The germline gives CDR1 LGHDT, CDR2 YNNKEL (reference sequence). V lost 4 bases and J lost 3, with 13 bases in between. The CDR3 sequence is 14 residues long. For the CDR3, the DNA is TGTGCCAGCAGCCTCGGTCCCCCCAACTACGAGCAGTACTTC. This gives the protein CASSLGPPNYEQYF.

The chain carries TRBV24-1 and TRBJ2-1; D may be TRBD1 (6 bases). The V gene's germline CDR1 is KGHDR and CDR2 SFDVKD. With 4 bases removed from V and 10 bases from J, the gap between germline ends came to 13 bases. The CDR3 covers 13 residues. The CDR3 sequence is CATSDLGRGEQFF. As DNA, the CDR3 is TGTGCCACCAGTGACTTAGGAAGGGGGGAGCAGTTCTTC.

The J gene is TRBJ1-5, the V gene TRBV19, with D uncertain. With 3 bases removed from V and 0 bases from J, the gap between germline ends came to 9 bases. The length of the CDR3 is 15 residues. Germline CDR1 reads LNHDA; CDR2 reads SQIVND (reference sequence). The CDR3 sequence is CASSMPGHSNQPQHF. The CDR3 nucleotides are TGTGCCAGTAGTATGCCAGGTCATAGCAATCAGCCCCAGCATTTT.

V gene TRBV7-8 combines with J gene TRBJ1-2; D remains unclear. The CDR3 runs to 14 residues. Between the trimmed V and J ends, which lost 5 bases and 6 bases, there was a span of 16 bases. CDR1 and CDR2 (germline): SGHVS, FQNEAQ. The CDR3 region has the DNA TGTGCCAGCAGCCAACGAGTCCTTCGCCATGGCTACACCTTC. This codes for CASSQRVLRHGYTF.

The chain uses TRBV13 and TRBJ2-3, with 11 bases that match TRBD2. The CDR3 runs 16 residues. Germline CDR1 and CDR2: PRHDT and FYEKMQ (reference sequence). V shed 5 bases, J shed 2 bases, and the junction held 6 bases outside the gene matches. The CDR3 DNA reads as TGTGCCAGCAGCCCCGTAGCGGGGGGGTACACAGATACGCAGTATTTT. Protein: CASSPVAGGYTDTQYF.

This clone was seen only a few times. This rearrangement joins TRBV24-1 to TRBJ1-2; 9 bases map to TRBD1. Trimming removed 1 base from V and 7 bases from J; junction bases left unmatched: 3. The germline V gene has CDR1 KGHDR and CDR2 SFDVKD. This CDR3 is 14 amino acids long. The CDR3 here is CATSDFTGGSGYTF. In DNA, the CDR3 is TGTGCCACCAGTGATTTTACAGGGGGCAGTGGCTACACCTTC.

The chain couples TRBV5-1 to TRBJ2-6; 7 bases agree with TRBD1. V trimming: 6 bases; J trimming: 11 bases; junction bases outside the gene matches: 8. CDR1 is SGHRS and CDR2 is YFSETQ in the germline V gene. The CDR3 sequence is 13 residues long. The CDR3 here is CASTTGTEDVLTF. As DNA, the CDR3 is TGCGCCAGCACCACCGGGACAGAAGACGTCCTGACTTTC.

V and J are TRBV9 and TRBJ2-7, with D possibly matching TRBD1 (6 bases). This CDR3 region has 15 residues. Germline assignment: CDR1 SGDLS and CDR2 YYNGEE. Trimming removed 4 bases from V and 0 bases from J, with 14 bases in between. CDR3 nucleotides: TGTGCCAGCAGCCGCGGACAGCTGAGCTCCTACGAGCAGTACTTC. It is translated as CASSRGQLSSYEQYF.

V is TRBV14 and J is TRBJ2-2; maybe TRBD2 (5 bases). V was pared by 4 bases and J by 4 bases, with 16 bases between. Germline V gene sequence: CDR1 SGHDN, CDR2 FVKESK. The CDR3 extends over 16 amino acids. The CDR3 sequence is CASSRGPSMITGELFF. The CDR3 DNA follows: TGTGCCAGCAGCCGAGGTCCTAGCATGATCACCGGGGAGCTGTTTTTT. The full variable domain, rest sourced from reference TRBV14 and TRBJ2-2, is EAGVTQFPSHSVIEKGQTVTLRCDPISGHDNLYWYRRVMGKEIKFLLHFVKESKQDESGMPNNRFLAERTGGTYSTLKVQPAELEDSGVYFCASSRGPSMITGELFFGEGSRLTVL.

The chain joins TRBV10-3 to TRBJ1-5, with 8 bases that match TRBD1. This CDR3 spans 15 amino acids. V shed 6 bases and J 0 bases; nucleotides not matched to a gene: 4. Germline values: CDR1 ENHRY, CDR2 SYGVKD. This CDR3 is CAIRAGQDSNQPQHF. CDR3 in DNA: TGTGCCATCAGAGCGGGACAGGATAGCAATCAGCCCCAGCATTTT.